Below, one TCR beta chain is given with its context. The antigen is unknown. At one end the junction does not follow the germline gene, possibly because of a read error. These data come from a study of memory CD4+ T cells and cytomegalovirus serostatus. Across the study: This sample comes from healthy Belgian adults, 9 CMV seropositive, approximately 24 seronegative.

Points from the study as a whole: About 40% of the roughly 150 known CMV-associated TCRbeta sequences appeared in CD4+ memory.

Single viable CD3+CD4+CD8-CD45RO+ cells were sorted as the memory CD4+ T cells. CD4+ T cells were isolated by positive magnetic selection. Here immunoSEQ multiplex PCR was the method, and the copy in TCRdb shows in-frame clones only, minus some. The table includes some 56,000 clones, about 81% detected once. Germline V CDR1 and CDR2: SGHNT, YENEEA. The CDR3 has 15 amino acids. The V and J genes are TRBV11-3 and TRBJ2-5, with D perhaps matching TRBD1 (6 bases). The material sequenced was memory CD4+ T cells from blood. The receptor's source is an adult in good health and CMV-seronegative. The CDR3 DNA sequence: TGTGCCAGCAGCTTAGGGATCACAGGGCAAGAGGCCCAGTACTTC. Translation: CASSLGITGQEAQYF.